This entry is about one T cell receptor beta chain. TCRdb processed the multiplex PCR reads anew with MiXCR; each CDR3 protein has one entry. The sample consists of roughly 23,000 distinct CDR3 sequences, approximately 60% of them appearing once. The data were taken from a study of breast tumors, draining lymph nodes, adjacent tissues. CDR3 length: 15 residues. Losses at the gene ends were 2 bases for V and 1 base for J; bases not matched to a gene: 5. Per germline, CDR1 SGHNT and CDR2 YENEEA. This TCR was sampled from a female donor with breast cancer. Some clones in this sample may be carry-over from other donors' samples. Sequencing was carried out using tumor-adjacent breast tissue. The chain links TRBV11-3 to TRBJ2-7; the match to TRBD2 covers 7 bases. The DNA for the CDR3 is TGTGCCAGCAGCTTAAGTGGGAGGGAGTCCTACGAGCAGTACTTC. This codes for CASSLSGRESYEQYF.